This T cell receptor (beta chain) originates from a study of CD8+ T cells in alopecia areata. This clone was seen a handful of times. Its antigen is unknown. Distinct nucleotide sequences in the sample also encode this CDR3. Following extraction, RNA underwent reverse transcription to cDNA, which served as the sequencing template. Profiling relied on immunoSEQ multiplex PCR, and the TCRdb table lists in-frame clones only, not all of them. The sample has over 150,000 clones, around 50% seen once; the top ten hold around 13%. The treatment here: oral pan-JAK inhibitor, 5-10 mg twice daily. Germline assignment: CDR1 SGHRS and CDR2 YFSETQ. V gave up 5 bases and J gave up 5 bases, with 7 bases separating them. The CDR3 extends over 11 amino acids. Findings and limits, study-wide: Greater clonality was observed in lesional scalp samples, especially alopecia totalis/universalis, versus normal scalp.

The sequence was obtained from a human donor with alopecia areata. V usage is TRBV5-1 and J usage is TRBJ1-1; D may be TRBD1 (5 bases). The material was CD8+ T cells sorted from blood, obtained at week 24, from a patient treated with tofacitinib. CDR3 bases: TGCGCCAGCAGTTGGGGGACTGAAGCTTTCTTT. Translating gives CASSWGTEAFF.